The rows below give T cell receptor beta chains drawn from one sample of a study of blood T cells in healthy people across ages. A single record per CDR3 protein comes from TCRdb applying MiXCR to the 5' RACE reads. The sample records about 1.4 million distinct CDR3 sequences, around 55% being singletons. The sequenced material came from blood. These receptors came from a man younger than 35 in good health. Each CDR3 is given with its conserved first and last residue. The D gene is left open where the match is weak. Not every row has a clone size; where given, it reads once, few, many or a size class.

V: TRBV28
J: TRBJ2-6
D: -
size: -
DNA: TGTGCCAGCAGATCCACAGGAGACGGGGCCAACGTCCTGACTTTC
CDR3: CASRSTGDGANVLTF

V: TRBV6-2/TRBV6-3
J: TRBJ2-4
D: TRBD1
size: -
DNA: TGTGCCAGCAGAAGCTCCGGGACAGGGTTTTCCAAAAACATTCAGTACTTC
CDR3: CASRSSGTGFSKNIQYF

V: TRBV6-5
J: TRBJ1-1
D: -
size: -
DNA: TGTGCCAGCAGCCACACAGGGTCTGCTGAAGCTTTCTTT
CDR3: CASSHTGSAEAFF

V: TRBV7-9
J: TRBJ1-2
D: TRBD1
size: -
DNA: TGTGCCAGCAACAATGTTGGGGACAGTTTTTACTATGGCTACACCTTC
CDR3: CASNNVGDSFYYGYTF

V: TRBV29-1
J: TRBJ2-3
D: -
size: once
DNA: TGCAGCGTTGATTATCAAGGTATGCAGTATTTT
CDR3: CSVDYQGMQYF

V: TRBV6-1
J: TRBJ2-4
D: -
size: -
DNA: TGTGCCAGCAGTCATTGGGGGGCCGGGGGAAGGTTTGACGGCATTCAGTACTTC
CDR3: CASSHWGAGGRFDGIQYF

V: TRBV2
J: TRBJ1-5
D: -
size: few
DNA: TGTGCCAGCGGCAGGGGCAATCAGCCCCAGCATTTT
CDR3: CASGRGNQPQHF

V: TRBV27
J: TRBJ1-6
D: -
size: -
DNA: TGTGCCAGCAGTTACAAGAGCTCCTATAATTCACCCCTCCACTTT
CDR3: CASSYKSSYNSPLHF

V: TRBV27
J: TRBJ2-5
D: -
size: -
DNA: TGTGCCAGCAGTTTTTCAGGACTTACATCAGAGACCCAGTACTTC
CDR3: CASSFSGLTSETQYF

V: TRBV27
J: TRBJ1-1
D: -
size: -
DNA: TGTGCCAGCAGTCCCGGCGGCAGGCGGAAAGCTTTCTTT
CDR3: CASSPGGRRKAFF

V: TRBV29-1
J: TRBJ1-2
D: TRBD1
size: -
DNA: TGCAGCGTTGTGATTCGTGAGCCGGGACAGGGGAATGGCTACACCTTC
CDR3: CSVVIREPGQGNGYTF

V: TRBV12-3/TRBV12-4
J: TRBJ2-3
D: -
size: -
DNA: TGTGCCAGCAGCTCCGCCGGTACGCAGTATTTT
CDR3: CASSSAGTQYF

V: TRBV5-1
J: TRBJ1-2
D: -
size: -
DNA: TGCGCCAGCAGCTTGCTCCCTGGGGCGGAAGGCTACACCTTC
CDR3: CASSLLPGAEGYTF

V: TRBV6-1
J: TRBJ2-5
D: TRBD2
size: few
DNA: TGTGCCAGCAGTGAAGGACTAGCGGGGTTGGAGACCCAGTACTTC
CDR3: CASSEGLAGLETQYF

V: TRBV10-3
J: TRBJ2-1
D: TRBD2
size: few
DNA: TGTGCCATCAGTGAGTCAAACGGGAGGGCAATCGGTGAGCAGTTCTTC
CDR3: CAISESNGRAIGEQFF

V: TRBV10-3
J: TRBJ1-5
D: -
size: -
DNA: TGTGCCATCAGTGAAGGTAGTCAGTATAGCAATCAGCCCCAGCATTTT
CDR3: CAISEGSQYSNQPQHF

V: TRBV6-5
J: TRBJ2-7
D: -
size: -
DNA: TGTGCCAGCAGCCCCGGTTGGGACGAGCAGTACTTC
CDR3: CASSPGWDEQYF

V: TRBV6-1
J: TRBJ1-4
D: -
size: -
DNA: TGTGCCAGCAGTGAAGCAGGGGGGAGAGGCGAAAAACTGTTTTTT
CDR3: CASSEAGGRGEKLFF

V: TRBV4-1
J: TRBJ1-5
D: -
size: few
DNA: TGCGCCAGCAGCCAAGCTTTAAAGGGTCGGAATCAGCCCCAGCATTTT
CDR3: CASSQALKGRNQPQHF

V: TRBV12-3/TRBV12-4
J: TRBJ2-4
D: -
size: few
DNA: TGTGCCAGCAGTTTAGTGGGGAAGGCAGCCAAAAACATTCAGTACTTC
CDR3: CASSLVGKAAKNIQYF

V: TRBV4-1
J: TRBJ2-5
D: TRBD1
size: -
DNA: TGCGCCAGCAGCCAAGCGGGGACAGTCCAAGAGACCCAGTACTTC
CDR3: CASSQAGTVQETQYF

V: TRBV7-9
J: TRBJ1-1
D: TRBD1
size: once
DNA: TGTGCCAGCAGCGGCAGGGGGCGAAGTACTGAAGCTTTCTTT
CDR3: CASSGRGRSTEAFF

V: TRBV7-9
J: TRBJ1-2
D: -
size: many
DNA: TGTGCCAGCAGCTTCTCACCTCAGGGGTACTATGGCTACACCTTC
CDR3: CASSFSPQGYYGYTF

V: TRBV15
J: TRBJ1-2
D: -
size: -
DNA: TGTGCCACCAGCAGAGGGGGCAGCGACTATGGCTACACCTTC
CDR3: CATSRGGSDYGYTF

V: TRBV5-1
J: TRBJ2-1
D: -
size: -
DNA: TGCGCCAGCAGCTTGGCCCTTTCGGGGTGGGACAATGAGCAGTTCTTC
CDR3: CASSLALSGWDNEQFF

V: TRBV13
J: TRBJ1-1
D: TRBD1
size: few
DNA: TGTGCCAGCAGCTCTCCGGGACAGGGGTTTTTTGGGACTGAAGCTTTCTTT
CDR3: CASSSPGQGFFGTEAFF

V: TRBV4-1
J: TRBJ1-2
D: -
size: -
DNA: TGCGCCAGCAGCCATGCGGGAATGAAGAACTATGGCTACACCTTC
CDR3: CASSHAGMKNYGYTF

V: TRBV20-1
J: TRBJ2-7
D: -
size: -
DNA: TGCAGTGCTAGGATTCGGAGCTCCTACGAGCAGTACTTC
CDR3: CSARIRSSYEQYF

V: TRBV14
J: TRBJ1-2
D: -
size: -
DNA: TGTGCCAGCGTCTTAACGGGGAAGGATGGCTACACCTTC
CDR3: CASVLTGKDGYTF

V: TRBV12-3/TRBV12-4
J: TRBJ2-7
D: TRBD1
size: many
DNA: TGTGCCAGCAGTTTGACCGGGACAGCGTACGAGCAGTACTTC
CDR3: CASSLTGTAYEQYF

V: TRBV29-1
J: TRBJ2-1
D: -
size: -
DNA: TGCAGCGTTGGGTGGGACTCCTACAATGAGCAGTTCTTC
CDR3: CSVGWDSYNEQFF

V: TRBV6-2/TRBV6-3
J: TRBJ2-2
D: -
size: -
DNA: TGTGCCAGCAGTTACTCGTTTCAATGGGACACCAACACCGGGGAGCTGTTTTTT
CDR3: CASSYSFQWDTNTGELFF

V: TRBV6-2/TRBV6-3
J: TRBJ2-5
D: TRBD2
size: -
DNA: TGTGCCAGCAGTTACCGGGCTAGCGGGGGCCAAGAGACCCAGTACTTC
CDR3: CASSYRASGGQETQYF

V: TRBV20-1
J: TRBJ2-7
D: TRBD2
size: -
DNA: TGCAGTGCTCCAACTAGCGGAACGGGAGACGAGCAGTACTTC
CDR3: CSAPTSGTGDEQYF

V: TRBV20-1
J: TRBJ1-6
D: -
size: -
DNA: TGCAGTGCTAGAGATATAGACGTGGGTTCACCCCTCCACTTT
CDR3: CSARDIDVGSPLHF

V: TRBV2
J: TRBJ2-5
D: -
size: -
DNA: TGTGCCAGCAGTGTCGGGAGATCCTCCTACAATGAGCAGTACTTC
CDR3: CASSVGRSSYNEQYF

V: TRBV29-1
J: TRBJ1-1
D: -
size: -
DNA: TGCAGCGTTGGCCCGGGGTACAACACTGAAGCTTTCTTT
CDR3: CSVGPGYNTEAFF

V: TRBV20-1
J: TRBJ2-7
D: TRBD1
size: -
DNA: TGCAGTGCTAGTGTAGACAGGGGTGGATTCGAGCAGTACTTC
CDR3: CSASVDRGGFEQYF

V: TRBV7-6
J: TRBJ2-1
D: -
size: -
DNA: TGTGCCAGCAGCTTAGCGCAGCACAATGAGCAGTTCTTC
CDR3: CASSLAQHNEQFF

V: TRBV7-2
J: TRBJ1-1
D: TRBD1
size: -
DNA: TGTGCCAGCAGCTTAGGCGTACAGGGGGCAACGAGGACTGAAGCTTTCTTT
CDR3: CASSLGVQGATRTEAFF

V: TRBV12-3/TRBV12-4
J: TRBJ1-4
D: -
size: -
DNA: TGTGCCAGCACCGCCAGGGTTCAGGAAAAACTGTTTTTT
CDR3: CASTARVQEKLFF

V: TRBV6-5
J: TRBJ1-2
D: -
size: -
DNA: TGTGCCAGCAGTTACGGGGAGAGGGCGTCCTATGGCTACACCTTC
CDR3: CASSYGERASYGYTF

V: TRBV20-1
J: TRBJ2-1
D: -
size: -
DNA: TGCAGTGCAGCCGGGGTGAATGAGCAGTTCTTC
CDR3: CSAAGVNEQFF

V: TRBV10-3
J: TRBJ2-2
D: -
size: -
DNA: TGTGCCATCAGCGAAATGAGCCTCACCGGGGAGCTGTTTTTT
CDR3: CAISEMSLTGELFF

V: TRBV6-2/TRBV6-3
J: TRBJ2-7
D: -
size: few
DNA: TGTGCCGCGTCAGGGAGCTCCTACGAGCAGTACTTC
CDR3: CAASGSSYEQYF

V: TRBV7-6
J: TRBJ2-3
D: -
size: -
DNA: TGTGCCAGCAGCTTAGAGGGAGACAGCGCAACTCTCAGCACAGATACGCAGTATTTT
CDR3: CASSLEGDSATLSTDTQYF

V: TRBV11-2
J: TRBJ2-1
D: TRBD2
size: -
DNA: TGTGCCAGCAGCCCGACTAGCGGGAGGCGAAACAATGAGCAGTTCTTC
CDR3: CASSPTSGRRNNEQFF

V: TRBV7-9
J: TRBJ2-3
D: TRBD2
size: -
DNA: TGTGCCAGCAGCATCTTAGCGGGACCAGATACGCAGTATTTT
CDR3: CASSILAGPDTQYF

V: TRBV7-8
J: TRBJ2-7
D: TRBD2
size: few
DNA: TGTGCCAGCAGCCCAGGGAGGGACCCTACCTACGAGCAGTACTTC
CDR3: CASSPGRDPTYEQYF

V: TRBV7-7
J: TRBJ2-5
D: TRBD1
size: -
DNA: TGTGCTAGCAGCCCCGTACAGACAGGGGGAGAGACCCAGTACTTC
CDR3: CASSPVQTGGETQYF

V: TRBV27
J: TRBJ2-1
D: -
size: -
DNA: TGTGCCAGCAGTATCCCGACCAGCCCCTTACCTTACAATGAGCAGTTCTTC
CDR3: CASSIPTSPLPYNEQFF

V: TRBV20-1
J: TRBJ2-5
D: -
size: -
DNA: TGCAGTGTCACTAGTTTCTCCCAAGAGACCCAGTACTTC
CDR3: CSVTSFSQETQYF

V: TRBV7-7
J: TRBJ2-1
D: TRBD2
size: -
DNA: TGTGCCAGCAGCTCTTATGCTAGCGGGATCAATGAGCAGTTCTTC
CDR3: CASSSYASGINEQFF

V: TRBV20-1
J: TRBJ2-6
D: -
size: -
DNA: TGCAGTGCTAGGTTGGCCGTACCTGGGGCCAACGTCCTGACTTTC
CDR3: CSARLAVPGANVLTF

V: TRBV12-3/TRBV12-4
J: TRBJ2-4
D: -
size: few
DNA: TGTGCCAGCAGCACGGACGGTGAAAACATTCAGTACTTC
CDR3: CASSTDGENIQYF